The rows below give T cell receptor beta chains drawn from one sample of a study of OX40 agonist ivuxolimab in advanced cancers. Some clones are missing from TCRdb's copy, which holds only in-frame ones; the method was immunoSEQ multiplex PCR. Of 12,000 to 15,000 clones in the sample, 70% to 75% were seen once. Sequencing was performed on CD4+ or CD8+ T cells sorted from blood, taken in a trial of the OX40 agonist ivuxolimab. The receptor set was obtained from an adult with an advanced solid tumor such as melanoma, head and neck, liver or kidney cancer. CDR3s include the opening cysteine and the closing phenylalanine or tryptophan. A D gene is named only where the DNA matches it firmly. Clone size is stated in some rows and not others, as once, few, many or a class when expanded.

.	TRBJ2-5	TRBV13	.	TGTGCCAGCAGCTTAGAGGGCCGTCTAGTAGGGGCAGGGGCCCAAGAGACCCAGTACTTC	CASSLEGRLVGAGAQETQYF
.	TRBJ2-1	TRBV7-9	.	TGTGCCAGCAGCTTCAAAACAGGAGCCGCCTACAATGAGCAGTTCTTC	CASSFKTGAAYNEQFF
.	TRBJ1-1	TRBV11-2	.	TGTGCCAGCAGCTTAGAGAGCGGGCGACCACCAGCTTTCTTT	CASSLESGRPPAFF
medium-sized	TRBJ2-1	TRBV5-6	.	TGTGCCAGCAGCTTGTCCGCACTCAGGACACGAGAGCAGTTCTTC	CASSLSALRTREQFF
.	TRBJ2-6	TRBV27	.	TGTGCCAGCAGCGGACAGAAGATTAAAACCGGCTCTGGGGCCAACGTCCTGACTTTC	CASSGQKIKTGSGANVLTF
.	TRBJ2-1	TRBV30	TRBD1	TGTGCCTGGAGTATAGGACAGGGGGCTAAGGATGAGCAGTTCTTC	CAWSIGQGAKDEQFF
.	TRBJ2-4	TRBV7-9	TRBD1	TGTGCCAGCAGCCCAGGACAGGGGTACATTCAGTACTTC	CASSPGQGYIQYF
once	TRBJ2-2	TRBV11-2	.	TGTGCCAGCAGCTGGTTCGCTAGTCAGGCCGGGGAGCTGTTTTTT	CASSWFASQAGELFF
.	TRBJ2-1	TRBV7-9	.	TGTGCCAGCAGCTTAACGCAGGGCTACTACAATGAGCAGTTCTTC	CASSLTQGYYNEQFF
.	TRBJ1-1	TRBV4-1	TRBD1	TGCGCCAGCAGCCAAGCGACAGGGATCTTAAAGGGGACTGAAGCTTTCTTT	CASSQATGILKGTEAFF
.	TRBJ1-1	TRBV9	.	TGTGCCAGCAGCGTAGCGGGGGTAGACACTGAAGCTTTCTTT	CASSVAGVDTEAFF
few	TRBJ2-1	TRBV7-9	.	TGTGCCAGCAGCTTAGGGGGAGTCGCTGAGCAGTTCTTC	CASSLGGVAEQFF
.	TRBJ2-7	TRBV4-1	.	TGCGCCAGCAGCCAAGGACTAGAGACCTACGAGCAGTACTTC	CASSQGLETYEQYF
.	TRBJ1-1	TRBV5-1	.	TGCGCCAGCAGCTTGGGGGAAGGGAACACTGAAGCTTTCTTT	CASSLGEGNTEAFF
.	TRBJ2-7	TRBV4-2	.	TGTGCCAGCAGCCAAGATACCTACGAGCAGTACTTC	CASSQDTYEQYF